The present T cell receptor (beta chain) was sequenced within a study of blood T cell repertoires in COVID-19. In its sample, this clone was seen once. Germline-derived CDR1 and CDR2 are KGHSH and LQKENI. V was trimmed by 1 base and J by 4 bases, leaving 13 bases between them. This CDR3 spans 15 amino acids. Measured with immunoSEQ multiplex PCR; TCRdb has only the in-frame clones, and not every one. The sample shows about 330,000 clones, approximately 90% of them seen only once. The sample was PBMCs or T cells enriched from blood (not recorded which). The gene calls are TRBV18 and TRBJ1-1; D is uncertain. This receptor was taken from a young woman who had recovered from COVID-19. The CDR3 DNA is TGTGCCAGCTCACCACACCCGTTGGCGGCCACTGAAGCTTTCTTT. Encoded protein: CASSPHPLAATEAFF. Using reference TRBV18 and TRBJ1-1 for the parts outside the CDR3, the full variable domain is NAGVMQNPRHLVRRRGQEARLRCSPMKGHSHVYWYRQLPEEGLKFMVYLQKENIIDESGMPKERFSAEFPKEGPSILRIQQVVRGDSAAYFCASSPHPLAATEAFFGQGTRLTVV.